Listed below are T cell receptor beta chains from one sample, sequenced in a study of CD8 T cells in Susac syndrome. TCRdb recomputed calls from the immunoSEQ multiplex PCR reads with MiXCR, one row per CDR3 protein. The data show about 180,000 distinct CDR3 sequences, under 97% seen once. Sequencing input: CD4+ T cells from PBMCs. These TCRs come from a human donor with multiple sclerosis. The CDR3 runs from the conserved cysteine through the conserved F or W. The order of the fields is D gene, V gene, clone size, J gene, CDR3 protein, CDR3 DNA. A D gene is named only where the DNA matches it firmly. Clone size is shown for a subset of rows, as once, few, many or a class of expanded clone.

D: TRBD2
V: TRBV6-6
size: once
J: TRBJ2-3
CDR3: CASSYGGGGPDTQYF
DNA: TGTGCCAGCAGTTACGGCGGGGGGGGTCCAGATACGCAGTATTTT

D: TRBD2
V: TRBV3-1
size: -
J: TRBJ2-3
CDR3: CAVRAGGPIDTQYF
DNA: TGTGCCGTTAGAGCGGGGGGGCCGATAGATACGCAGTATTTT

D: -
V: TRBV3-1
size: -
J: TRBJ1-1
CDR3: CASTLGALEAFF
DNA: TGTGCCAGCACCCTCGGGGCCCTTGAAGCTTTCTTT

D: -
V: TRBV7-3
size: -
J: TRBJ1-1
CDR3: CASSLTAGRDTEAFF
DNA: TGTGCCAGCAGCTTAACGGCGGGGAGGGACACTGAAGCTTTCTTT

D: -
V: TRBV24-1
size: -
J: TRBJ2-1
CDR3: CATSDPASARSSYNEQFF
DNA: TGTGCCACCAGTGACCCTGCCTCAGCAAGGAGCTCCTACAATGAGCAGTTCTTC

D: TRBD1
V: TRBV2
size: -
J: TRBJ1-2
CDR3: CASSEPRGQLYGYTF
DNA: TGTGCCAGCAGTGAACCCCGGGGACAGCTCTATGGCTACACCTTC

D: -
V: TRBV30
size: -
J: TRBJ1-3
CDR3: CAWSAGNTIYF
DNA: TGTGCCTGGAGTGCTGGAAACACCATATATTTT

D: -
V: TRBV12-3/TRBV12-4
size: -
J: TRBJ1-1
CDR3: CASSPLQGGTEAFF
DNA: TGTGCCAGCAGTCCGTTACAGGGTGGCACTGAAGCTTTCTTT

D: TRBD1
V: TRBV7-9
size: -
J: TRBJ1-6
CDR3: CASRGQGHSPLHF
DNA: TGTGCCAGCAGGGGACAGGGGCATTCACCCCTCCACTTT

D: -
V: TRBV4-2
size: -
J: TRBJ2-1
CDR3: CASRRTTAYNEQFF
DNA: TGTGCCAGCAGAAGGACCACGGCCTACAATGAGCAGTTCTTC

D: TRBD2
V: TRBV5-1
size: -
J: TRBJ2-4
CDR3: CASSFGGADENIQYF
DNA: TGCGCCAGCAGCTTCGGGGGGGCCGATGAAAACATTCAGTACTTC

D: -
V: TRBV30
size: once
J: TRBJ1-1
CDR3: CAWTLTEAFF
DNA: TGTGCCTGGACATTAACTGAAGCTTTCTTT

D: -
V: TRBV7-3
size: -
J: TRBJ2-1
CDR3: CASSLQGSGVFF
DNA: TGTGCCAGCAGCTTACAGGGATCTGGGGTGTTCTTC

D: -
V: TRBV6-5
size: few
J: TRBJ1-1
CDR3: CASRGMRMGEAFF
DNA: TGTGCCAGCAGAGGGATGAGGATGGGTGAAGCTTTCTTT

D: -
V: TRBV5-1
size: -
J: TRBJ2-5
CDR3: CASTEITPGTQYF
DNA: TGCGCCAGCACTGAGATTACCCCGGGGACCCAGTACTTC

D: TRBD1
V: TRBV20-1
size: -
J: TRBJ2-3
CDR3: CSADDRGYTDTQYF
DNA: TGCAGTGCTGATGACAGGGGCTACACAGATACGCAGTATTTT